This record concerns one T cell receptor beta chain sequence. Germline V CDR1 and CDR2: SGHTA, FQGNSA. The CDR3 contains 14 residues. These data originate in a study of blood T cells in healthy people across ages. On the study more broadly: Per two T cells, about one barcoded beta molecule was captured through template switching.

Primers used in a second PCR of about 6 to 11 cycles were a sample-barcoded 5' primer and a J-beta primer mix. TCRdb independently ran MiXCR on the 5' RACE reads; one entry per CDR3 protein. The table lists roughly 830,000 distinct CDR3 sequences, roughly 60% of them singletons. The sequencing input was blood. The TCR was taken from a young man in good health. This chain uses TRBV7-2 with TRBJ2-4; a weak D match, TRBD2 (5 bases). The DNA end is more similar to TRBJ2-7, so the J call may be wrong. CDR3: CASSPSTRHYEQYF. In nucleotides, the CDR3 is TGTGCCAGCAGCCCTAGTACTAGACACTACGAGCAGTACTTC.